One sample yielded the 29 T cell receptor beta chains listed below, sequenced in a study of T cell clones after liver transplantation. Using immunoSEQ multiplex PCR, the repertoire was profiled, and TCRdb retains in-frame clones only, with some absent. The sample carries approximately 3,100 clones, roughly 23% recorded once. Sequencing of dividing CFSE-low cells from the MLR defined alloreactive TCRbeta sequences. Their antigen targets remain unknown. The source material was CD4+ T cells from PBMCs cultured with third-party cells. The receptors come from a human patient who received a liver transplant. Some T cells may be graft donor cells.

This clone is classed as medium-sized. The chain is built from TRBV19 and TRBJ1-4; D remains unclear. Trimming shortened V by 3 bases and J by 3 bases, and 8 bases separated the two germline ends. The V gene's germline CDR1 is LNHDA and CDR2 SQIVND (reference sequence). The CDR3 length is 14 residues. The CDR3 loop reads CASSMLRSNEKLFF. In DNA, the CDR3 is TGTGCCAGTAGTATGCTCCGGTCTAATGAAAAACTGTTTTTT.

V usage is TRBV7-2 and J usage is TRBJ2-2, with 7 bases that match TRBD2. Germline CDR1 and CDR2: SGHTA and FQGNSA. V lost 0 bases and J lost 2; bases outside the gene matches: 6. The CDR3 covers 17 residues. The CDR3 loop reads CASSLARSGVNTGELFF. CDR3 nucleotides: TGTGCCAGCAGCTTAGCGCGAAGCGGGGTTAACACCGGGGAGCTGTTTTTT.

The chain joins TRBV1 to TRBJ1-2. TRBV1 is described as a pseudogene. The CDR3 is 16 residues long. CDR3 sequence (DNA): TGCACCAGCAGGGAGATGCGTTTGCGAAAGACCTATGGCTACACCTTC. Protein product: CTSREMRLRKTYGYTF.

Only a few counts were recorded for this clone. V usage is TRBV19 and J usage is TRBJ2-1; TRBD2 matches at 7 bases. The CDR3 totals 15 residues. The germline gives CDR1 LNHDA, CDR2 SQIVND (reference sequence). V trimming: 6 bases; J trimming: 6 bases; junction bases outside the gene matches: 11. The DNA for the CDR3 is TGTGCCAGTAGGTCCTGGGGCGGGAGAAGCAATGAGCAGTTCTTC. It codes for CASRSWGGRSNEQFF.

In this sample, this clone is medium-sized. The rearrangement uses TRBV5-1 and TRBJ1-2; tentatively, D is TRBD1 (5 bases). CDR3 length: 15 amino acids. The germline V gene encodes CDR1 SGHRS and CDR2 YFSETQ. V lost 0 bases, J lost 8 bases, and 17 bases lay in between. The CDR3 loop is CASSLEQGGPWGYTF. The DNA of the CDR3 is TGCGCCAGCAGCTTGGAGCAGGGAGGCCCTTGGGGCTACACCTTC.

CDR3 sequence: CASSLDLHPLHF. As DNA, the CDR3 is TGTGCCAGCAGCTTGGACCTACATCCCCTCCACTTT. The rearrangement links TRBV7-1 to TRBJ1-6; no firm D call. TRBV7-1 is an open reading frame, and its role is uncertain. The V end was cut by 4 bases, the J end by 13 bases, with 11 bases between. The CDR3 is 12 residues long.

This clone appeared a few times. The rearrangement uses TRBV5-1 and TRBJ2-5, with a weak D call TRBD2 (7 bases). The V end was cut by 4 bases, the J end by 4 bases, with 8 bases between. Germline assignment: CDR1 SGHRS and CDR2 YFSETQ. The CDR3 consists of 12 residues. CDR3 nucleotide sequence: TGCGCCAGCAGCCGGGGGGCAGAGACCCAGTACTTC. It codes for CASSRGAETQYF.

This chain links TRBV14 with TRBJ2-5; 8 bases align to TRBD1. This CDR3 has 14 residues. Trimming removed 1 base from V and 9 bases from J; junction bases left unmatched: 7. Germline CDR1 and CDR2: SGHDN and FVKESK. CDR3 nucleotides: TGTGCCAGCAGCCAAGGGACAGGGTTTAGGTCCCAGTACTTC. Encoded protein: CASSQGTGFRSQYF.

This clone has just a few counts. It is likely a read error: a sequence one base away is far more abundant. The chain joins TRBV4-2 to TRBJ2-1, with D possibly being TRBD1 or TRBD2 (7 bases each). The CDR3 totals 18 residues. In germline, CDR1 is LGHNA, CDR2 YNFKEQ. Trimming removed 0 bases at V and 3 bases at J, with 18 bases between. CDR3 protein: CASSQDSQGGLFYNEQFF. The CDR3, as DNA: TGTGCCAGCAGCCAAGACTCGCAGGGGGGGTTATTCTACAATGAGCAGTTCTTC.

This clone was observed a handful of times. This chain uses TRBV6-5 with TRBJ1-2; 9 nucleotides line up with TRBD1. Germline CDR1 and CDR2: MNHEY and SVGAGI. Germline trimming cut 6 bases from V and 6 bases from J; bases unmatched to any gene: 11. The length of the CDR3 is 15 residues. CDR3 nucleotides: TGTGCCAGCAGGTCAACAGGGGGCAAAGGAGATGGCTACACCTTC. This codes for CASRSTGGKGDGYTF.

The V call is TRBV5-3, the J call TRBJ1-2; unclear D gene. TRBV5-3 is marked as an open reading frame, function uncertain. The CDR3 extends over 13 amino acids. V lost 7 bases and J lost 4, with 14 bases in between. CDR3 DNA sequence: TGTGCCAGACGGGTGAGAAAGACCTATGGCTACACCTTC. Translated, it gives CARRVRKTYGYTF.

This clone occurred a few times. V and J are TRBV7-7 and TRBJ2-2, with TRBD2 identical over 8 bases. V lost 8 bases to trimming and J lost 4 bases; unmatched junction nucleotides: 3. Germline assignment: CDR1 SSHAT and CDR2 FNYEAQ (reference sequence). The CDR3 runs 13 residues. CDR3 in DNA: TGTGCCAGCGGGACTAGGGGCACCGGGGAGCTGTTTTTT. Its protein is CASGTRGTGELFF.

The V call is TRBV2, the J call TRBJ2-3; 8 positions match TRBD2. The germline V gene has CDR1 SNHLY and CDR2 FYNNEI. This CDR3 is built from 14 residues. Unmatched junction bases numbered 8, after V lost 5 bases and J lost 7 bases. Written as DNA, the CDR3 is TGTGCCAGCAGTACGGGACTAGGGTCAAATACGCAGTATTTT. Translated: CASSTGLGSNTQYF.

This rearrangement joins TRBV11-2 to TRBJ2-3, with D hard to call. V lost 6 bases to trimming and J lost 3 bases, with 16 bases between them. Germline lookup yields CDR1 SGHAT and CDR2 FQNNGV. The CDR3 sequence is 15 residues long. The CDR3, as DNA: TGTGCCAGCAGGAAGAGTCGGCTTAAGACAGATACGCAGTATTTT. Amino acid sequence: CASRKSRLKTDTQYF.

This clone was seen more than once but under ten times. V is TRBV19 and J is TRBJ1-4, with D possibly being TRBD1 (5 bases). The CDR3 is 15 residues long. Trimming took 4 bases from V and 0 from J, leaving 9 bases between them. Germline V gives CDR1 LNHDA, CDR2 SQIVND (reference sequence). This CDR3 reads CASSKQVATNEKLFF. The DNA for the CDR3 is TGTGCCAGTAGTAAACAGGTTGCAACTAATGAAAAACTGTTTTTT.

Sample share makes this clone medium-sized. J is TRBJ1-1 and V is TRBV27; no reliable D call. The V end was cut by 2 bases, the J end by 0 bases, with 4 bases between. This CDR3 comprises 13 residues. The V gene's germline CDR1 is MNHEY and CDR2 SMNVEV (reference sequence). CDR3 loop: CASSLLVNTEAFF. The CDR3 DNA reads as TGTGCCAGCAGTTTACTAGTGAACACTGAAGCTTTCTTT.

The chain carries TRBV7-9 and TRBJ2-3, with no clear D. V was shortened by 4 bases and J by 6 bases, with 8 bases between the two germline ends. Germline values: CDR1 SEHNR, CDR2 FQNEAQ (reference sequence). This CDR3 is built from 12 residues. The CDR3 nucleotides are TGTGCCAGCAGCTCACTACCGGATACGCAGTATTTT. It yields the protein CASSSLPDTQYF.

This clone was found a few times. This sequence joins TRBV6-1 and TRBJ1-1, with no clear D. Per germline, CDR1 MNHNS and CDR2 SASEGT. V was shortened by 8 bases and J by 0 bases, with 10 bases between the two germline ends. This CDR3 comprises 13 residues. CDR3 coding DNA: TGTGCCAGCGGACTCTCCCTGAACACTGAAGCTTTCTTT. Protein product: CASGLSLNTEAFF.

This clone was recorded a few times. V is TRBV19 and J is TRBJ2-7; maybe TRBD2 (5 bases). In germline, CDR1 is LNHDA, CDR2 SQIVND (reference sequence). V was cut by 3 bases and J by 5 bases, with 14 bases left in between. The CDR3 totals 14 residues. The CDR3 protein is CASSILDDGNEQYF. The CDR3 DNA reads as TGTGCCAGTAGTATTTTGGACGACGGGAACGAGCAGTACTTC.

This clone is labeled medium-sized. The rearrangement links TRBV9 to TRBJ2-7; D possibly corresponds to TRBD1 (6 bases). The V end was cut by 0 bases, the J end by 3 bases, with 13 bases between. The CDR3 is 15 amino acids. Per germline, CDR1 SGDLS and CDR2 YYNGEE. In DNA form, the CDR3 reads TGTGCCAGCAGCGTAGACATCACAGGGAGCTACGAGCAGTACTTC. Its translation is CASSVDITGSYEQYF.

This rearrangement joins TRBV5-1 to TRBJ1-3; no clear D gene. The CDR3 has 15 amino acids. Trimming removed 2 bases from V and 2 bases from J, with 11 bases in between. The germline CDR1 and CDR2 sequences are SGHRS and YFSETQ. The CDR3 region is CASSLSGTAGNTIYF. CDR3 in DNA: TGCGCCAGCAGCTTAAGTGGCACGGCTGGAAACACCATATATTTT.

This clone turned up a few times. The chain carries TRBV11-3 and TRBJ2-3; no firm D call. Germline lookup yields CDR1 SGHNT and CDR2 YENEEA. V lost 4 bases to trimming and J lost 6 bases, with 8 bases between them. The CDR3 is 12 residues long. CDR3 amino acids: CASSSIGDTQYF. CDR3 sequence (DNA): TGTGCCAGCAGCTCGATCGGGGATACGCAGTATTTT.

The V and J genes are TRBV11-2 and TRBJ2-7, with unresolved D. V dropped 0 bases and J dropped 2 bases, with 11 bases sitting between them. The CDR3 is 15 amino acids. Germline V gives CDR1 SGHAT, CDR2 FQNNGV. The CDR3 nucleotides read TGTGCCAGCAGCTTAGAATTAGGCAGCACCTACGAGCAGTACTTC. Its translation: CASSLELGSTYEQYF.

This clone was seen only a few times. The V and J genes are TRBV6-6 and TRBJ2-7; TRBD1 matches at 9 bases. This CDR3 contains 14 residues. Germline CDR1 reads MNHNY; CDR2 reads SVGAGI (reference sequence). J gave up 3 bases and V 5 bases, and 5 bases lay outside the gene matches. The CDR3 spells CASSTRTGVYEQYF. CDR3 in DNA: TGTGCCAGCAGTACACGGACAGGGGTCTACGAGCAGTACTTC.

This clone counts as medium-sized. The genes are TRBV10-1 and TRBJ2-7, with 11 bases identical to TRBD1. This CDR3 is built from 14 residues. V trimming: 6 bases; J trimming: 3 bases; junction bases outside the gene matches: 4. From germline, CDR1 is WNHNN and CDR2 SYGVQD (reference sequence). The CDR3, as DNA: TGCGCCAGCAGCGAGGGGACAGGGGGCTACGAGCAGTACTTC. It translates to CASSEGTGGYEQYF.

This clone occurred once. The chain links TRBV7-3 to TRBJ2-2, with a weak D call TRBD2 (7 bases). CDR1 is SGHTA and CDR2 is FQGTGA in the germline V gene. V lost 5 bases, J lost 4 bases, and 17 bases lay in between. The CDR3 loop spans 16 amino acids. The CDR3 DNA sequence: TGTGCCAGCAGCCCCTCCTCGGCGGGGGCCACCGGGGAGCTGTTTTTT. This sequence encodes CASSPSSAGATGELFF.

V and J are TRBV11-2 and TRBJ2-7; perhaps TRBD1 as D (5 bases). CDR1 is SGHAT, CDR2 FQNNGV, per germline. Trimming pared 5 bases from V and 6 bases from J, leaving 20 bases between. The length of the CDR3 is 15 residues. Here the CDR3 DNA reads TGTGCCAGCAGCCCCGTTAGGTCAGGGCCTGGCGAGCAGTACTTC. It specifies CASSPVRSGPGEQYF.

This clone occurred a few times. This rearrangement joins TRBV6-5 to TRBJ2-1; 7 bases fit TRBD2. This CDR3 has 15 residues. In germline, CDR1 is MNHEY, CDR2 SVGAGI. Trimming cost V 5 bases and J 0 bases; bases outside gene matches: 4. The CDR3 protein is CASSKREASYNEQFF. In nucleotides, the CDR3 is TGTGCCAGCAGTAAACGGGAGGCCTCCTACAATGAGCAGTTCTTC.

The V call is TRBV7-8, the J call TRBJ1-1, with D possibly matching TRBD1 (6 bases). Per the germline V gene, CDR1 is SGHVS and CDR2 is FQNEAQ. The CDR3 is 14 amino acids. Between the trimmed V and J ends, which lost 5 bases and 5 bases, there was a span of 15 bases. The CDR3 region is CASSLIQGRTEAFF. CDR3 DNA: TGTGCCAGCAGCCTTATCCAGGGGAGAACTGAAGCTTTCTTT. The full variable domain, its missing parts supplied by reference TRBV7-8 and TRBJ1-1, is GAGVSQSPRYKVAKRGQDVALRCDPISGHVSLFWYQQALGQGPEFLTYFQNEAQLDKSGLPSDRFFAERPEGSVSTLKIQRTQQEDSAVYLCASSLIQGRTEAFFGQGTRLTVV.